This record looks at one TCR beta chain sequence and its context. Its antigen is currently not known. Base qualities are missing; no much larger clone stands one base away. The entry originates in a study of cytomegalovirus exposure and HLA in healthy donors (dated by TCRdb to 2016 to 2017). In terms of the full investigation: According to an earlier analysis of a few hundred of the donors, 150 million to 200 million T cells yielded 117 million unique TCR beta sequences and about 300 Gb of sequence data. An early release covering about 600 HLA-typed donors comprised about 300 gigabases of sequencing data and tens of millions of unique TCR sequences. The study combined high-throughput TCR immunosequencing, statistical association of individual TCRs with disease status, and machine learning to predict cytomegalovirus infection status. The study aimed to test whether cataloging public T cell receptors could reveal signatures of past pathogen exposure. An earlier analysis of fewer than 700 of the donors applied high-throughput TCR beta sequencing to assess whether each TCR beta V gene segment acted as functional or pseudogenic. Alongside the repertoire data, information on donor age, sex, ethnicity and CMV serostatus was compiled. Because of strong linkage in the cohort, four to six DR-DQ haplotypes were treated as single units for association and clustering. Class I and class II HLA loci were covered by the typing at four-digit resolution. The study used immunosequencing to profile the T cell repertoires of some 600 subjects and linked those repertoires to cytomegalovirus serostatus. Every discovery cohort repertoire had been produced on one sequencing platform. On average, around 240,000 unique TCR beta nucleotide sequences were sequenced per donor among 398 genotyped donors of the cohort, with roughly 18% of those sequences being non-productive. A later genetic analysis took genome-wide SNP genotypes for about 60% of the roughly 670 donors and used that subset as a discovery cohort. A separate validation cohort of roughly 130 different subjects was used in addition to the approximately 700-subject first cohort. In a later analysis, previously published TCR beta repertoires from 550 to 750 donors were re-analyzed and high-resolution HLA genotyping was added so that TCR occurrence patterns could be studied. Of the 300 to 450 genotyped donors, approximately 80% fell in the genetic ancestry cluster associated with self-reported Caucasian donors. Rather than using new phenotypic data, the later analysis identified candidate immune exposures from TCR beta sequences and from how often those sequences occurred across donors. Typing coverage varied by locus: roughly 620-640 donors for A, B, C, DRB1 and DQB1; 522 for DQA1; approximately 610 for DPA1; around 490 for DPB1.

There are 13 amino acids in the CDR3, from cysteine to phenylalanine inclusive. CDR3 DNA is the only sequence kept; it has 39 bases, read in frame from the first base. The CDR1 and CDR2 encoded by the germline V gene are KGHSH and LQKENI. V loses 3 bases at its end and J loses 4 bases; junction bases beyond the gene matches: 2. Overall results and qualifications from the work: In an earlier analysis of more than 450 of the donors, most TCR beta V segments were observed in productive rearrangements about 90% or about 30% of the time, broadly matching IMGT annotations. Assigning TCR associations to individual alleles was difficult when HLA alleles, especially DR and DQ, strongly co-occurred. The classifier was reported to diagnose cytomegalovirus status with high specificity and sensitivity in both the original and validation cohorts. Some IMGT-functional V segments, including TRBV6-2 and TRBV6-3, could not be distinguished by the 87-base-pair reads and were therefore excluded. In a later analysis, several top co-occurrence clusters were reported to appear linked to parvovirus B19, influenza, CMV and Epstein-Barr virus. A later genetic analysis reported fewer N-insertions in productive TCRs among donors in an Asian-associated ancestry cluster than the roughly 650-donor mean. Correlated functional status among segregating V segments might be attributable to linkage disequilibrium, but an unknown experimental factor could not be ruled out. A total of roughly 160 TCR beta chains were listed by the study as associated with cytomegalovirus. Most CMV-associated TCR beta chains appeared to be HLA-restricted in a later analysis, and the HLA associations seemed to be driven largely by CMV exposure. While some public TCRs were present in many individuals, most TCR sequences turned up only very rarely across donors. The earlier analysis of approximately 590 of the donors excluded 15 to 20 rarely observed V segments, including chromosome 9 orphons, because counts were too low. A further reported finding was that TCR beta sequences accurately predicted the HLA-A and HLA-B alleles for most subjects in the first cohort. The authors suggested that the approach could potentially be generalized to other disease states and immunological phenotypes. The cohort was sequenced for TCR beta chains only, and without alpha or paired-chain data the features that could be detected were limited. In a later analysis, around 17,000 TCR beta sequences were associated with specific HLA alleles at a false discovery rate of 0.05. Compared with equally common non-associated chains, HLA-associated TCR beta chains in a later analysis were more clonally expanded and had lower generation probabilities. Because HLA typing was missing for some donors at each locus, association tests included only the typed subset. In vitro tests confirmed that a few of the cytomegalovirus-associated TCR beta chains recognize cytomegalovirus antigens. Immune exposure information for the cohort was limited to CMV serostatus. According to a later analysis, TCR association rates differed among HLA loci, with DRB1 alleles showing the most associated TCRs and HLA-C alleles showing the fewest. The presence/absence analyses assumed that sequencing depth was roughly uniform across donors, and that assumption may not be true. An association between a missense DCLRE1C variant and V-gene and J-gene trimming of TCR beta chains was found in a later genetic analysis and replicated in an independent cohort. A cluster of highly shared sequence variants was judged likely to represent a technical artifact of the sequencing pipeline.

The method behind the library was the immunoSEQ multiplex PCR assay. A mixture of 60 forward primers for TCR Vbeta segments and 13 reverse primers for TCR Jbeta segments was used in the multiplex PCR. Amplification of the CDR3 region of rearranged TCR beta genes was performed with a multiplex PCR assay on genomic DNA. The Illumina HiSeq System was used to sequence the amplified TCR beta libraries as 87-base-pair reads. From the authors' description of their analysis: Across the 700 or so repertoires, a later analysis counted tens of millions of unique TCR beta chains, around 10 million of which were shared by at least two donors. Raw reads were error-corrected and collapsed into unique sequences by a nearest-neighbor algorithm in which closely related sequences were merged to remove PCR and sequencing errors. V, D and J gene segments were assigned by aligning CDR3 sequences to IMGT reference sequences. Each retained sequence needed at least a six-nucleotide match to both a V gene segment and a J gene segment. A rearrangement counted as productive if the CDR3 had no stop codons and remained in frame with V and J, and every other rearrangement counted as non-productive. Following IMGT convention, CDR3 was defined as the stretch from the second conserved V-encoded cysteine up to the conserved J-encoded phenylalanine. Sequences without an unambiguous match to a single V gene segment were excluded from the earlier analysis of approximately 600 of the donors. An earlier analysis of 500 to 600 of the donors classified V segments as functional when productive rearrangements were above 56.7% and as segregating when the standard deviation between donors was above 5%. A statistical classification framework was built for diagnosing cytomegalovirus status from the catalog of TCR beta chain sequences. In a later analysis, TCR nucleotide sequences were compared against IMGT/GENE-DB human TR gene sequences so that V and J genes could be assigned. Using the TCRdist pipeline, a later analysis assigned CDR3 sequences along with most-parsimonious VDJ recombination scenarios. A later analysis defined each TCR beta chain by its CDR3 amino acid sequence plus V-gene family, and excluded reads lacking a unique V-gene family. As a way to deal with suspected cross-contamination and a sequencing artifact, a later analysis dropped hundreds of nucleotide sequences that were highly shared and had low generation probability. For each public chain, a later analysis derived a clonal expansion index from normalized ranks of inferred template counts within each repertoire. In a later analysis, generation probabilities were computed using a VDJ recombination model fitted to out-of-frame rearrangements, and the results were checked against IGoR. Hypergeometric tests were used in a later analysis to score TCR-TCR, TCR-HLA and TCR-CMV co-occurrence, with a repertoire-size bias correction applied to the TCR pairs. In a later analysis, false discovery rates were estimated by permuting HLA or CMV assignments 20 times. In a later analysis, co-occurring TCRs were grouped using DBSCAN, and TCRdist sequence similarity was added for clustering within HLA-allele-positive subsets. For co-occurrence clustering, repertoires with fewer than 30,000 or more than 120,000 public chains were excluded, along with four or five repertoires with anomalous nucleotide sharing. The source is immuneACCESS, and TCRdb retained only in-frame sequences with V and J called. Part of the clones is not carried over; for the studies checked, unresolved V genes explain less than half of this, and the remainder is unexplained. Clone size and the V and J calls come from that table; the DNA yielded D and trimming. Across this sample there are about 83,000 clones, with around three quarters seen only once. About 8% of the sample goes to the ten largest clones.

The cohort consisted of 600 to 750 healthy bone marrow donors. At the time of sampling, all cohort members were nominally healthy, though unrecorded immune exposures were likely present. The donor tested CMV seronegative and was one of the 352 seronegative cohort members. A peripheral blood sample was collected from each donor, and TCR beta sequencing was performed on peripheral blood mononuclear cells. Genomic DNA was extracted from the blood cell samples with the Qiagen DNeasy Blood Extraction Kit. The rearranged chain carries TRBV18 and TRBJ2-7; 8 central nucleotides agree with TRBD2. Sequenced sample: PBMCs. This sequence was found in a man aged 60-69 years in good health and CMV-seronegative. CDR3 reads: CASSPGGGYEQYF. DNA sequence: TGTGCCAGCTCACCCGGGGGGGGGTACGAGCAGTACTTC.